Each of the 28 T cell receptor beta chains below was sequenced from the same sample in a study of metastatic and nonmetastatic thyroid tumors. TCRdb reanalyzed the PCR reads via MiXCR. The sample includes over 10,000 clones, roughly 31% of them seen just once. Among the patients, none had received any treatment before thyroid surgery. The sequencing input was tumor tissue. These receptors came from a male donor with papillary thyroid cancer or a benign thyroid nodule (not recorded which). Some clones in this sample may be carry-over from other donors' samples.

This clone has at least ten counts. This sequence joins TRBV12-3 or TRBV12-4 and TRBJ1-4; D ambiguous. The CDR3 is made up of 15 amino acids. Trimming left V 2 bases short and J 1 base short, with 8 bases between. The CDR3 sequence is CASSLRGGTNEKLFF. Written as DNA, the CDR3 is TGTGCCAGCAGTTTACGCGGAGGAACTAATGAAAAACTGTTTTTT.

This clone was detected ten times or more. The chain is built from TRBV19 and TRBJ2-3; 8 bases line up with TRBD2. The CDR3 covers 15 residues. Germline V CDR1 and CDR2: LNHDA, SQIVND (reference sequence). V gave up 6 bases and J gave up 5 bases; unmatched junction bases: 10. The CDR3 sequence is CASREGRGAEDTQYF. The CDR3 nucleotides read TGTGCCAGTAGGGAGGGGCGGGGGGCCGAAGATACGCAGTATTTT.

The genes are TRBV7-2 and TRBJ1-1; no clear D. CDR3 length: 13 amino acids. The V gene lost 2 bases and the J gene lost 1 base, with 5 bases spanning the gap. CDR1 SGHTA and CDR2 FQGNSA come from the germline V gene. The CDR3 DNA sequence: TGTGCCAGCAGCTTATTCGAGAACACTGAAGCTTTCTTT. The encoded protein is CASSLFENTEAFF. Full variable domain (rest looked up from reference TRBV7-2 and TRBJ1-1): GAGVSQSPSNKVTEKGKDVELRCDPISGHTALYWYRQSLGQGLEFLIYFQGNSAPDKSGLPSDRFSAERTGGSVSTLTIQRTQQEDSAVYLCASSLFENTEAFFGQGTRLTVV.

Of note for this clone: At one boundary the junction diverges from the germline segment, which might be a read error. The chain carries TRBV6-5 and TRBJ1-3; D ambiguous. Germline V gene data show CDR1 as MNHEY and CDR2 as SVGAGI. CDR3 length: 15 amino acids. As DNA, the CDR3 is TGTGACAGCAGGCAAGTTACCTTCACTGGAAACACCATATATTTT. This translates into CDSRQVTFTGNTIYF.

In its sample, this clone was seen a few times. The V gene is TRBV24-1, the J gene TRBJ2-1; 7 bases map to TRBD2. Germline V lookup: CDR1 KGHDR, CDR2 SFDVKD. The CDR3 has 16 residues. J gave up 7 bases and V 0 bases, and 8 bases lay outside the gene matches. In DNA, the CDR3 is TGTGCCACCAGTGATTTGAGTCTAGCGGAGGGAAATGAGCAGTTCTTC. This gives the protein CATSDLSLAEGNEQFF.

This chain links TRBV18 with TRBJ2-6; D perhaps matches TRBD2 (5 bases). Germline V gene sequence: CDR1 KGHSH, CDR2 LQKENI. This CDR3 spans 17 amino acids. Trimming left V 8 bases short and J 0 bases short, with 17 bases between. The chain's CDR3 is CASPTTSGGSGANVLTF. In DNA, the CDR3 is TGTGCCAGCCCAACCACCAGCGGAGGCTCTGGGGCCAACGTCCTGACTTTC. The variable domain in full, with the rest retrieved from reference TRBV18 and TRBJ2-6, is NAGVMQNPRHLVRRRGQEARLRCSPMKGHSHVYWYRQLPEEGLKFMVYLQKENIIDESGMPKERFSAEFPKEGPSILRIQQVVRGDSAAYFCASPTTSGGSGANVLTFGAGSRLTVL.

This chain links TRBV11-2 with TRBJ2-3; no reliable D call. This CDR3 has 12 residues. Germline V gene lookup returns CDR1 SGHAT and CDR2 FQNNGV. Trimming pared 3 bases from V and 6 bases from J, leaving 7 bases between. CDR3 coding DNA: TGTGCCAGCAGCTTCCCCGGGGATACGCAGTATTTT. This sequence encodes CASSFPGDTQYF.

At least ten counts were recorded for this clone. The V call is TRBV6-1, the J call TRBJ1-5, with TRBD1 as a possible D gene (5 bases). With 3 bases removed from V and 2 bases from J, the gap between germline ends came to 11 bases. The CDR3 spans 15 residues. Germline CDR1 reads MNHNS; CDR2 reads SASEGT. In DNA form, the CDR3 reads TGTGCCAGCAGTGATTGGGACGGGGGCAATCAGCCCCAGCATTTT. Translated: CASSDWDGGNQPQHF.

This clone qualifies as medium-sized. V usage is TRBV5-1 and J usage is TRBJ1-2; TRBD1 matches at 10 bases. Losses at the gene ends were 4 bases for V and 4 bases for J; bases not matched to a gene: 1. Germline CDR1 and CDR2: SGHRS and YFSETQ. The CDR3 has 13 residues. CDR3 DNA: TGCGCCAGCAGCGGGACAGGGGCCTATGGCTACACCTTC. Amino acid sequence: CASSGTGAYGYTF.

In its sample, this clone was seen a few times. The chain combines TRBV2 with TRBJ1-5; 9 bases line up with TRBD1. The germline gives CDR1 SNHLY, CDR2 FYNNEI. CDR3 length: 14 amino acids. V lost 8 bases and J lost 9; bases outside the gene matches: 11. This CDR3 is CASWTGVITRPQHF. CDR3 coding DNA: TGTGCCAGCTGGACAGGGGTGATAACCAGGCCCCAGCATTTT.

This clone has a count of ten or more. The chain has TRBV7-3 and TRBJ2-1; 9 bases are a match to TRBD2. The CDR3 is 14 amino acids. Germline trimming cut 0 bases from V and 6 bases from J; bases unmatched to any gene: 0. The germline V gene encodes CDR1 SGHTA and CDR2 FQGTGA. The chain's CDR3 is CASSLTSGSNEQFF. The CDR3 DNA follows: TGTGCCAGCAGCTTAACTAGCGGGAGCAATGAGCAGTTCTTC.

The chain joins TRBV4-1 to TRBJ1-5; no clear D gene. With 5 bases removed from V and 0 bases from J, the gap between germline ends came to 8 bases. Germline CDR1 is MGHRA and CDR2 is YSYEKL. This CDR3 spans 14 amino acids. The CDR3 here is CASSSPVSNQPQHF. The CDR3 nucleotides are TGCGCCAGCAGCTCACCGGTTAGCAATCAGCCCCAGCATTTT.

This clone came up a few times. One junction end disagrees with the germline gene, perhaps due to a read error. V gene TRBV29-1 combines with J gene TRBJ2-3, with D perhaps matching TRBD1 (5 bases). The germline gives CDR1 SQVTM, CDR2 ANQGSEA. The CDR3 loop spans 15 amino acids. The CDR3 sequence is CSVDGQGPIADTKYF. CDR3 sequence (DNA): TGCAGCGTTGATGGTCAGGGCCCTATCGCAGATACGAAGTATTTT.

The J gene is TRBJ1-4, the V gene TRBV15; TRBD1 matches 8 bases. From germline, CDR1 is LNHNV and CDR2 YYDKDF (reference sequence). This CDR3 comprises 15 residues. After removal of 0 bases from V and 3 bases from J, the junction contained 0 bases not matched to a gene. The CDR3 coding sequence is TGTGCCACCAGCAGAGAGACAGGGGCTAATGAAAAACTGTTTTTT. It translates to CATSRETGANEKLFF.

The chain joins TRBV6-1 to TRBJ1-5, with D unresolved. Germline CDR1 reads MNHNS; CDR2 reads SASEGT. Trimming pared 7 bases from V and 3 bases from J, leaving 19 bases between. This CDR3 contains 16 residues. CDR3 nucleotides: TGTGCCAGCACCATTTGGGAGCAGACCAACAATCAGCCCCAGCATTTT. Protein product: CASTIWEQTNNQPQHF.

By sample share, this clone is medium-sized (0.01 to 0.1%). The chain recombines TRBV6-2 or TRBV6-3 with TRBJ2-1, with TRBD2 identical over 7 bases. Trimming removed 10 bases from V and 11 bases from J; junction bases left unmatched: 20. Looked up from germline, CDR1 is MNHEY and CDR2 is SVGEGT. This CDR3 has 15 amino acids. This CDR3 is CATGRTSRHTMKQFF. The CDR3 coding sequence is TGTGCCACCGGGAGGACCTCACGGCATACAATGAAGCAGTTCTTC.

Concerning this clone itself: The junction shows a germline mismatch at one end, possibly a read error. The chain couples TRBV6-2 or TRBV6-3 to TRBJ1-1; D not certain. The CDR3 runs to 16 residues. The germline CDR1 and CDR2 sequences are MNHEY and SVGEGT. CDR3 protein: CASSKTWHNLLDEQYF. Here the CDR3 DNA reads TGTGCCAGCAGTAAAACCTGGCACAACCTCCTGGACGAGCAGTACTTT.

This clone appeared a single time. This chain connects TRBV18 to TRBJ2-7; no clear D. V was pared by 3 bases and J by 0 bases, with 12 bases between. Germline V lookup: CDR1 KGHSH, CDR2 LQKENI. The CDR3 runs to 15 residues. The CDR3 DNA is TGTGCCAGCTCACCCACCAGGAAGAACTCCTACGAGCAGTACTTC. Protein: CASSPTRKNSYEQYF.

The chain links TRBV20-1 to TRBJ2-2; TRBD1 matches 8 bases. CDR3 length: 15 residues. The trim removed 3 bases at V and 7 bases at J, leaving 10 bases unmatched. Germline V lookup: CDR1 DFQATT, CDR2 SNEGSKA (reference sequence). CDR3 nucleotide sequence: TGCAGTGCTAGGCTTCAGGGGGCGGGGATCGGGGAGCTGTTTTTT. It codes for CSARLQGAGIGELFF.

The CDR3 region is CASIWKRGVYNEQFF. The CDR3 DNA reads TGTGCCAGCATTTGGAAGCGTGGGGTCTACAATGAGCAGTTCTTC. The chain links TRBV12-3 or TRBV12-4 to TRBJ2-1; D is ambiguous. The CDR3 runs to 15 residues. Trimming stripped 7 bases from V and 3 bases from J, with 16 bases between.

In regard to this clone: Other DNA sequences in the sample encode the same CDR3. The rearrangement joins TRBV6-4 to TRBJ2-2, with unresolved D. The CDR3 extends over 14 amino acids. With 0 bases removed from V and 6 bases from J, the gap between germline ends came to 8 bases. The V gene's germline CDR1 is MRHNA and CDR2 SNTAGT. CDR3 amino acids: CASSDSPGAGELFF. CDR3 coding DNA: TGTGCCAGCAGTGACTCCCCTGGGGCCGGGGAGCTGTTTTTT.

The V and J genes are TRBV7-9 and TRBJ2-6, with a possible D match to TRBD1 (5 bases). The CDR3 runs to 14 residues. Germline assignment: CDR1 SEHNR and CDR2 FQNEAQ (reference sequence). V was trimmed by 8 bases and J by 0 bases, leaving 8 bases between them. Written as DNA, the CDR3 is TGTGCCAGCCTCAGGGACTCTGGGGCCAACGTCCTGACTTTC. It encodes CASLRDSGANVLTF.

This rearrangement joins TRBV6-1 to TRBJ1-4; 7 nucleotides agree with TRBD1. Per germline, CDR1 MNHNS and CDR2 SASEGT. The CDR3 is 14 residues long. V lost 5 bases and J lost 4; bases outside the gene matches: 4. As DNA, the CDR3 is TGTGCCAGCAGTACCGGGACAGTTAATGAAAAACTGTTTTTT. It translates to CASSTGTVNEKLFF.

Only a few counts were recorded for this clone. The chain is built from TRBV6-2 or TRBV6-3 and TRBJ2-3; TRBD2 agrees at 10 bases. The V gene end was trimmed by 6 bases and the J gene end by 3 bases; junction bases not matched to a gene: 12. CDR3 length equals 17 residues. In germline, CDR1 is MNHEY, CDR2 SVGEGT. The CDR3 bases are TGTGCCAGCAGCTATGAGCGGGAGCGGGGGGGGACAGATACGCAGTATTTT. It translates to CASSYERERGGTDTQYF.

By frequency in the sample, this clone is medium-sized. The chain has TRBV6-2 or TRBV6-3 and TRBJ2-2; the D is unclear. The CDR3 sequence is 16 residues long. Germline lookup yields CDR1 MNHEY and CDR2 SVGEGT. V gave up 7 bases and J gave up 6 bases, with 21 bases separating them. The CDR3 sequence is CASNIRLVRGSGELFF. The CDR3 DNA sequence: TGTGCCAGCAACATCCGATTGGTCCGCGGCTCCGGGGAGCTGTTTTTT.

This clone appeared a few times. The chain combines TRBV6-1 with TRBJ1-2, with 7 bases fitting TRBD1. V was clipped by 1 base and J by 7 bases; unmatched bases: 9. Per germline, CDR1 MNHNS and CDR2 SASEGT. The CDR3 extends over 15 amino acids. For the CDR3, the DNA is TGTGCCAGCAGTGAAGTCACACAGGGGATAAGTGGCTACACCTTC. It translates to CASSEVTQGISGYTF.

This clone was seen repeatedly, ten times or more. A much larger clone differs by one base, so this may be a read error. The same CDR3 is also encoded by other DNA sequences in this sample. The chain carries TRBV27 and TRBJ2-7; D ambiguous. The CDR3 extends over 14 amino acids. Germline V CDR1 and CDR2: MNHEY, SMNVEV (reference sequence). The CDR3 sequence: CASSLSAGPYEQYF. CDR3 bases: TGTGCCAGCAGTTTATCGGCCGGCCCCTACGAGCAGTACTTT.

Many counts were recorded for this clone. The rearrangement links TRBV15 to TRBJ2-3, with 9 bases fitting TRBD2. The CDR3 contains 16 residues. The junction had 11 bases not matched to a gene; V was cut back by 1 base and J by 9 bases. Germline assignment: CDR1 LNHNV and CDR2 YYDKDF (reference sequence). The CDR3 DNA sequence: TGTGCCACCAGCAGAGGAGGGGCGGGTAGCGGGAGCACGCAGTATTTT. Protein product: CATSRGGAGSGSTQYF.